This paragraph covers one T cell receptor (beta chain) sequence. Its antigen is unidentified. This sample was taken from a study of graft-versus-host responses after intestinal transplantation. Sequenced by immunoSEQ multiplex PCR; TCRdb stores in-frame clones only, minus some. Among 85,000 to 100,000 clones, almost 90% were seen once, and the ten largest hold roughly 0.099%. Sequencing was performed on unstimulated CD4+ T cells sorted from spleen or lymph node cells, taken before intestinal transplant. This clonotype was obtained from a human donor who received an intestinal transplant.

The CDR3 region is CASSLGMGGAANYGYTF. The CDR3 DNA follows: TGCGCCAGCAGCTTGGGAATGGGGGGGGCCGCCAACTATGGCTACACCTTC. The chain links TRBV5-1 to TRBJ1-2, with a weak D call TRBD1 (6 bases). The germline CDR1 and CDR2 sequences are SGHRS and YFSETQ. The CDR3 consists of 17 residues. V gave up 0 bases and J gave up 2 bases, with 17 bases separating them.